This T cell receptor beta chain was identified during a study of Ad26.COV2.S vaccination and SARS-CoV-2 variants. The study, taken as a whole, reports: Those who received the vaccine showed greater spike-specific TCR breadth than those given placebo. Vaccinees reportedly had broad spike-specific CD8+ and CD4+ T cell responses.

The treatment is: some 20 received Ad26.COV2.S at low or high dose, single or two shots; about 5 received placebo; per-sample allocation not given. Sampling occurred on day 63 after the first vaccine or placebo injection. Sequencing used immunoSEQ multiplex PCR; TCRdb keeps in-frame clones, though not all of them. In the table there are hundreds of thousands of clones, around 89% of which are singletons. For this clone: What it binds is unknown.

This CDR3 has 12 residues. The V and J ends lost 3 bases and 3 bases respectively, with 3 bases between them. This chain links TRBV12-3 or TRBV12-4 with TRBJ2-1; D is ambiguous. The sequencing here drew on peripheral blood, taken in a trial of Ad26.COV2.S vaccine versus placebo. The sequence was collected from a person between 18 and 65 years old who received the Ad26.COV2.S COVID-19 vaccine or a placebo. Written as DNA, the CDR3 is TGTGCCAGCAGTTTCCTCTACAATGAGCAGTTCTTC. Translating gives CASSFLYNEQFF.